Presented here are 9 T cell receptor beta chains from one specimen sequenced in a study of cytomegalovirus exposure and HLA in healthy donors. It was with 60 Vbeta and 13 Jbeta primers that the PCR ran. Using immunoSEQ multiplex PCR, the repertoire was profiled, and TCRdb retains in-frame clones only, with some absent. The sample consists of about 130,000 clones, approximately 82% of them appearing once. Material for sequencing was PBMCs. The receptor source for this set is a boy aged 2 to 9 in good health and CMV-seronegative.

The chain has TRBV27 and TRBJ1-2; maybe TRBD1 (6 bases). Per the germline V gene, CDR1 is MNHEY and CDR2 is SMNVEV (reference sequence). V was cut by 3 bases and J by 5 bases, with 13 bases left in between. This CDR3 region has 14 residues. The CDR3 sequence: CASSLAQGYYGYTF. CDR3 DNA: TGTGCCAGCAGTTTGGCCCAGGGGTATTATGGCTACACCTTC.

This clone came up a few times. CDR3: CASSARTGVTYEQYV. The CDR3 DNA follows: TGTGCCAGCAGCGCCAGGACAGGGGTAACCTACGAGCAGTACGTC. V usage is TRBV5-5 and J usage is TRBJ2-7; 9 bases fit TRBD1. The CDR3 is 15 amino acids. Germline values: CDR1 SGHKS, CDR2 YYEKEE (reference sequence). The V and J ends lost 4 bases and 2 bases, in that order; junction bases with no gene match: 7.

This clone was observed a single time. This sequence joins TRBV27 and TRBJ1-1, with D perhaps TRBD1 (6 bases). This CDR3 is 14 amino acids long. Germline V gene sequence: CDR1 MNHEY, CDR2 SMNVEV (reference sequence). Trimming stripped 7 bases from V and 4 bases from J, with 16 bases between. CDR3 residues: CASTLRDTPTEAFF. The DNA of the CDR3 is TGTGCCAGCACTCTACGGGACACCCCCACTGAAGCTTTCTTT.

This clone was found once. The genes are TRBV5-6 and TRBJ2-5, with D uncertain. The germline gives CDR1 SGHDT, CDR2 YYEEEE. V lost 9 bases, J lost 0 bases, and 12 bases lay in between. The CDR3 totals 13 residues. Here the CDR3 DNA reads TGTGCCACCCGAAAATCTAACCAAGAGACCCAGTACTTC. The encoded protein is CATRKSNQETQYF.

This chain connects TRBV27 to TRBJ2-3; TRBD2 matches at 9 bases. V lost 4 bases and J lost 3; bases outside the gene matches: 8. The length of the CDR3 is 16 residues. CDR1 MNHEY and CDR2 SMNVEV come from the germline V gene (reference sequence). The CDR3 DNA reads TGTGCCAGCAGTTATTTTCGCGGGGGGGAAACAGATACGCAGTATTTT. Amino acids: CASSYFRGGETDTQYF.

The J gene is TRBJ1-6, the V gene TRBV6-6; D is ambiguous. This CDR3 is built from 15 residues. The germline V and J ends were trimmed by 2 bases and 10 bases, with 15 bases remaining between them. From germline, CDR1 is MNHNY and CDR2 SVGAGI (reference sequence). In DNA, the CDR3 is TGTGCCAGCAGTTACGAGGCGGCCGCGGGGTCACCCCTCCACTTT. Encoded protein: CASSYEAAAGSPLHF.

The CDR3 DNA reads as TGTGCTAGTGGTCTAGGAGACAGGTCCCTCCCCTATGGCTACACCTTC. Translating it yields CASGLGDRSLPYGYTF. The chain recombines TRBV12-5 with TRBJ1-2, with a tentative D call TRBD1 (6 bases). The germline V gene has CDR1 LGHNT and CDR2 FRNRAP. V lost 5 bases to trimming and J lost 4 bases, with 20 bases between them. The CDR3 has 16 amino acids.

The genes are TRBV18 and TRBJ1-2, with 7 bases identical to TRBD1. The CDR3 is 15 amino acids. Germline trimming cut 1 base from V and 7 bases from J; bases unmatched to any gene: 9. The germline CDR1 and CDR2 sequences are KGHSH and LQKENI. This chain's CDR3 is CASSPLERGPSGYTF. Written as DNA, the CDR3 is TGTGCCAGCTCACCACTAGAGAGGGGGCCGAGTGGCTACACCTTC.

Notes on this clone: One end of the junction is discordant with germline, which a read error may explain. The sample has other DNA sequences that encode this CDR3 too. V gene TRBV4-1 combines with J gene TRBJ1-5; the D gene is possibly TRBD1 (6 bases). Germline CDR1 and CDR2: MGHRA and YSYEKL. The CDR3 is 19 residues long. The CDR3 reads CASSQGTFRGREYNQPQHF. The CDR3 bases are TGCGCCAGCAGCCAAGGAACGTTCAGGGGCAGGGAATACAATCAACCCCAGCATTTT.